This TCR beta chain was sequenced during a study of vaccination effects on CD4 cells after COVID-19. Background on the study: Relative to the second dose, post-vaccine samples were obtained a median of 72 days later.

Concerning this clone itself: As yet, its antigen is unknown.

Repertoires were generated with immunoSEQ multiplex PCR, while TCRdb's copy carries only in-frame clones and drops some. The sample carries 40,000 to 45,000 clones, more than 65% recorded once. The length of the CDR3 is 14 residues. V lost 3 bases to trimming and J lost 2 bases; unmatched junction nucleotides: 5. Per the germline V gene, CDR1 is DFQATT and CDR2 is SNEGSKA (reference sequence). CD4+ T cell isolation took place after 10 days of culture. This individual contracted SARS-CoV-2 between March and December 2020, as verified by PCR. Every participant took two doses of the BNT162b2 or mRNA-1273 vaccine.

This chain joins TRBV20-1 and TRBJ2-7, with 9 bases matching TRBD2. This sequence was found in a human donor who had a prior SARS-CoV-2 infection. The starting material was CD4+ T cells from PBMCs cultured without peptide, obtained after COVID-19 vaccination. This CDR3 is CSASGGGRAYEQYF. The DNA for the CDR3 is TGCAGTGCTAGTGGGGGCGGGAGGGCCTACGAGCAGTACTTC.